This T cell receptor (beta chain) emerged from a study of blood T cells in healthy people across ages. Primed by a sample-barcoded 5' primer and a J-beta primer mix, a second PCR proceeded for roughly 7 to 11 cycles. TCRdb re-called the 5' RACE reads through MiXCR, storing one row per CDR3 protein. The data contain 1.5 million to 1.9 million distinct CDR3 sequences, 35% to 45% of them singletons. Trimming left V 3 bases short and J 8 bases short, with 16 bases between. The CDR3 has 14 amino acids. Germline loops: CDR1 MNHEY, CDR2 SMNVEV (reference sequence). The chain uses TRBV27 and TRBJ1-1; D possibly corresponds to TRBD1 (5 bases). The source of this sequence is a woman younger than 35 in good health. Sample: blood. DNA of the CDR3: TGTGCCAGCAGTTTTTGGGGGGAGTCGCAGGAAGCTTTCTTT. It encodes CASSFWGESQEAFF.